The 5 T cell receptor beta chains below were found in one sample sequenced in a study of cytomegalovirus exposure and HLA in healthy donors. Primers included in the PCR were 60 Vbeta and 13 Jbeta primers. Some clones are missing from TCRdb's copy, which holds only in-frame ones; the method was immunoSEQ multiplex PCR. The repertoire consists of 200,000 to 250,000 clones, with almost 80% occurring once and the leading ten covering 1.5% to 2%. Sequencing was performed on PBMCs. The receptors stem from a man between 18 and 35 years old in good health and CMV-seronegative.

The gene calls are TRBV6-5 and TRBJ2-5, with D unresolved. The CDR3 has 13 amino acids. The ends were cut back, 2 bases at V and 0 bases at J, with 4 bases in the middle. The germline V gene encodes CDR1 MNHEY and CDR2 SVGAGI. The CDR3 region is CASSYNYQETQYF. In DNA, the CDR3 is TGTGCCAGCAGTTACAACTACCAAGAGACCCAGTACTTC.

In its sample, this clone was seen a few times. The chain joins TRBV2 to TRBJ2-5, with 7 positions matching TRBD1. Germline V gene sequence: CDR1 SNHLY, CDR2 FYNNEI. This CDR3 is 15 amino acids long. The junction had 7 bases not matched to a gene; V was cut back by 2 bases and J by 4 bases. As DNA, the CDR3 is TGTGCCAGCAGTGAAAGGACAGGACTTGGAGAGACCCAGTACTTC. This encodes CASSERTGLGETQYF.

J is TRBJ2-5 and V is TRBV19, with TRBD1 matching over 7 bases. Germline CDR1 LNHDA, CDR2 SQIVND (reference sequence). There are 13 residues in the CDR3. Trimming cost V 6 bases and J 5 bases; bases outside gene matches: 6. The CDR3 reads CASRTTGLETQYF. The CDR3 coding sequence is TGTGCCAGTAGAACGACAGGGTTGGAGACCCAGTACTTC.

The rearrangement uses TRBV11-3 and TRBJ2-7; TRBD1 matches 7 bases. Germline-derived CDR1 and CDR2 are SGHNT and YENEEA. CDR3 length equals 14 residues. Trimming took 4 bases from V and 2 from J; bases not matched to a gene: 5. The CDR3 spells CASSYPGQTYEQYF. As DNA, the CDR3 is TGTGCCAGCAGCTATCCGGGACAGACCTACGAGCAGTACTTC. The full variable domain, completed using reference TRBV11-3 and TRBJ2-7, is EAGVVQSPRYKIIEKKQPVAFWCNPISGHNTLYWYLQNLGQGPELLIRYENEEAVDDSQLPKDRFSAERLKGVDSTLKIQPAELGDSAVYLCASSYPGQTYEQYFGPGTRLTVT.

This chain links TRBV11-1 with TRBJ1-1, with D tentatively TRBD1 (6 bases). With 3 bases removed from V and 1 base from J, the gap between germline ends came to 12 bases. Germline V gives CDR1 SGHAT, CDR2 FQDESV (reference sequence). This CDR3 spans 15 amino acids. The CDR3 spells CASSFRDTSNTEAFF. CDR3 DNA: TGTGCCAGCAGCTTCCGGGACACTTCGAACACTGAAGCTTTCTTT. The full variable domain, rest sourced from reference TRBV11-1 and TRBJ1-1, is EAEVAQSPRYKITEKSQAVAFWCDPISGHATLYWYRQILGQGPELLVQFQDESVVDDSQLPKDRFSAERLKGVDSTLKIQPAELGDSAMYLCASSFRDTSNTEAFFGQGTRLTVV.